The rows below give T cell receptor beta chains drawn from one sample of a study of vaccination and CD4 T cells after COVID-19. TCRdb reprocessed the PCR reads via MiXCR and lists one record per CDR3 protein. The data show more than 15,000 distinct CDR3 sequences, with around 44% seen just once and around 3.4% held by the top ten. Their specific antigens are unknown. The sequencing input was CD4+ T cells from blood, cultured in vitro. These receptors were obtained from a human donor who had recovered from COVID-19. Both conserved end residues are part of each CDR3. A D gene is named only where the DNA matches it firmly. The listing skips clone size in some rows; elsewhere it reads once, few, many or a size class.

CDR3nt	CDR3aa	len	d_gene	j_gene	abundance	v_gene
TGTGCCAGCAGTTCCGGACTAGCGGGAATTATAGATACGCAGTATTTT	CASSSGLAGIIDTQYF	16	TRBD2	TRBJ2-3	-	TRBV6-2/TRBV6-3
TGTGCCAGCAGTTACTCGAGTTCAGGGGGCTTATACTATGGCTACACCTTC	CASSYSSSGGLYYGYTF	17	TRBD1	TRBJ1-2	-	TRBV6-5
TGTGCCAGCAGCCCGGGACCTAGCACAGATACGCAGTATTTT	CASSPGPSTDTQYF	14	-	TRBJ2-3	-	TRBV5-4
TGTGCCAGCAGCTTAGAACAGGGGAGTTGGGAGACCCAGTACTTC	CASSLEQGSWETQYF	15	TRBD1	TRBJ2-5	few	TRBV7-2
TGTGCCAGCGGGGCTCACACCATATATTTT	CASGAHTIYF	10	-	TRBJ1-3	-	TRBV12-3/TRBV12-4
TGTGCCAGTAGTAGGTTTGCGGGGCCCTCCTACGAGCAGTACTTC	CASSRFAGPSYEQYF	15	-	TRBJ2-7	few	TRBV19
TGTGCCAGCAGCCCGCGATACACCGAGACCCAGTACTTC	CASSPRYTETQYF	13	-	TRBJ2-5	few	TRBV11-2
TGCGCCAGCAGCCAAGATATTTTATACGGAGGACAGGGCGCATCCGGGGAGCTGTTTTTT	CASSQDILYGGQGASGELFF	20	TRBD1	TRBJ2-2	-	TRBV4-3
TGTGCCAGCAGCCTACAGGGATTCTACACTGAAGCTTTCTTT	CASSLQGFYTEAFF	14	-	TRBJ1-1	-	TRBV7-2
TGTGCCACCGCTCCCGAGCGCGTAACATCCTACGAGCAGTACTTC	CATAPERVTSYEQYF	15	-	TRBJ2-7	few	TRBV10-3
TGCAGTGCTAGCTCCCATTTTGAAGTGAACACTGAAGCTTTCTTT	CSASSHFEVNTEAFF	15	-	TRBJ1-1	-	TRBV20-1
TGTGCCAGTAGCGCGGGGGGTTCGGTGGGGTCTCAGCCCCAGCATTTT	CASSAGGSVGSQPQHF	16	-	TRBJ1-5	few	TRBV19
TGCAGTGCTAGAGGCTTTCGAATAGAGTCCGGGGAGCTGTTTTTT	CSARGFRIESGELFF	15	-	TRBJ2-2	few	TRBV20-1
TGTGCCAGCAGTTTAGGCGCGGCGATTCCAGCTGAAGCTTTCTTT	CASSLGAAIPAEAFF	15	-	TRBJ1-1	-	TRBV12-3/TRBV12-4
TGCAGCCAGACTAGCGCCTCCCCAGGATCGTACAATGAGCAGTTCTTC	CSQTSASPGSYNEQFF	16	TRBD2	TRBJ2-1	few	TRBV20-1
TGTGCCAGCAGCGCAGGACAGGGGGTCTACAATGAGCAGTTCTTC	CASSAGQGVYNEQFF	15	TRBD1	TRBJ2-1	few	TRBV7-2
TGTGCCAGCAGGGAGGGGTACGCCTACGAGCAGTACTTC	CASREGYAYEQYF	13	-	TRBJ2-7	-	TRBV12-3/TRBV12-4
TGTGCCAGCAGGAAAGGAGGAGGACAGGTCAATCAGCCCCAGCATTTT	CASRKGGGQVNQPQHF	16	TRBD1	TRBJ1-5	few	TRBV2
TGCGCCAGCAGCCAAGGGGTCGGGAGATACGCCCTAGAGACCCAGTACTTC	CASSQGVGRYALETQYF	17	-	TRBJ2-5	-	TRBV5-1
TGTGCCAGCAGTTTACAGACACAAGAGACCCAGTACTTC	CASSLQTQETQYF	13	-	TRBJ2-5	few	TRBV12-3/TRBV12-4
TGTGCCAGCTTGGGGACAGGGGCATTGAGCTCCTATAATTCACCCCTCCACTTT	CASLGTGALSSYNSPLHF	18	TRBD1	TRBJ1-6	-	TRBV28
TGCGCCAGCAGCTTGTCGCAGGGGAGAAACACCATATATTTT	CASSLSQGRNTIYF	14	-	TRBJ1-3	-	TRBV5-1
TGTGCCAGTAGTATTGTCCCGGGTCCGATGAACACTGAAGCTTTCTTT	CASSIVPGPMNTEAFF	16	-	TRBJ1-1	-	TRBV19
TGTGCCAGCAGTGAACTCGGCCCCCTCTATGGCTACACCTTC	CASSELGPLYGYTF	14	-	TRBJ1-2	few	TRBV2
TGCAGTGCTAGTCCAGCTTTGATCCCCGCAGATACGCAGTATTTT	CSASPALIPADTQYF	15	-	TRBJ2-3	few	TRBV20-1
TGTGCCAGCAGTTTAAGGGCCCAAGAGACCCAGTACTTC	CASSLRAQETQYF	13	-	TRBJ2-5	few	TRBV27
TGTGCCAGCAGCTTAGCACAGTACAATGAGCAGTTCTTC	CASSLAQYNEQFF	13	-	TRBJ2-1	-	TRBV7-9
TGCAGTGCTAACGGAGACACGAACACTGAAGCTTTCTTT	CSANGDTNTEAFF	13	-	TRBJ1-1	few	TRBV20-1
TGTGCCAGCAGCCGGCAACAATACTCCTACGAGCAGTACTTC	CASSRQQYSYEQYF	14	-	TRBJ2-7	-	TRBV21-1
TGTGCCACCAGTGATCCCGGACTAGCTGAGACCCAGTACTTC	CATSDPGLAETQYF	14	TRBD2	TRBJ2-5	-	TRBV24-1
TGTGCCAGCAGCCGGATCGGGACTAGGGGGTACGGTGAGCAGTTCTTC	CASSRIGTRGYGEQFF	16	TRBD2	TRBJ2-1	-	TRBV7-9
TGTGCCAGCATTCCGGACAGGGGAGGGGGCTACACCTTC	CASIPDRGGGYTF	13	TRBD1	TRBJ1-2	few	TRBV12-3/TRBV12-4
TGTGCCAGCAGCTTTTCTCAGGGGACTGAAGCTTTCTTT	CASSFSQGTEAFF	13	-	TRBJ1-1	-	TRBV7-9
TGTGCCAGCAGGACGACTAGCGGGACACCCAGCTCCTACAATGAGCAGTTCTTC	CASRTTSGTPSSYNEQFF	18	TRBD2	TRBJ2-1	-	TRBV7-2
TGTGCCAGCAGTTTGAAAGGAGTGCAGTACTTC	CASSLKGVQYF	11	-	TRBJ2-4	-	TRBV28
TGTGCCAGCAGTGATATGACAGGGGGCAATAGCAATCAGCCCCAGCATTTT	CASSDMTGGNSNQPQHF	17	TRBD1	TRBJ1-5	few	TRBV6-4
TGCAGTGGCAAAGAGGGGACAGCTTTTAATTCACCCCTCCACTTT	CSGKEGTAFNSPLHF	15	TRBD1	TRBJ1-6	-	TRBV20-1